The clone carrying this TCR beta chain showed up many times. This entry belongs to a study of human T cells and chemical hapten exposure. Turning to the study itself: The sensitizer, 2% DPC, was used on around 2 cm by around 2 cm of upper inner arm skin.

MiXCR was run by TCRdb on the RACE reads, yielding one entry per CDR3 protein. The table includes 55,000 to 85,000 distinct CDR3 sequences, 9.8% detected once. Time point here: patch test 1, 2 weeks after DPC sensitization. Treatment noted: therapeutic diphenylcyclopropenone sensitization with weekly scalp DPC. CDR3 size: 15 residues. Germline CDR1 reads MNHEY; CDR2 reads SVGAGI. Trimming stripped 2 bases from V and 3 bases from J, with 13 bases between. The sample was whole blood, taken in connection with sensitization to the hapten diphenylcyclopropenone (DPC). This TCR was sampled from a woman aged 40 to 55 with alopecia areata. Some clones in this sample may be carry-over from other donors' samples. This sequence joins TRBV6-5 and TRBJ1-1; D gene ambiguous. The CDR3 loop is CASSYIRNPYTEAFF. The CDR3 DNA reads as TGTGCCAGCAGTTACATTCGCAATCCGTACACTGAAGCTTTCTTT.